A selection of T cell receptor beta chains follows, all from one sample in a study of blood T cell repertoires in COVID-19. The data were produced by immunoSEQ multiplex PCR, yet TCRdb's version contains in-frame clones alone and is incomplete. The profile covers 300,000 or so clones, with around 82% appearing a single time and roughly 1.1% taken by the ten largest. Sequenced sample: peripheral blood. These receptors all come from a woman aged 45 to 65 with acute or convalescent COVID-19. CDR3s include the opening cysteine and the closing phenylalanine or tryptophan. A D gene is named only where the DNA matches it firmly. Rows may omit the clone size; those that give it use once, few, many or a size class.

V	J	D	size	DNA	CDR3
TRBV6-4	TRBJ2-3	.	.	TGTGCCAGCAGTGATGGGGGGAAGGATACGCAGTATTTT	CASSDGGKDTQYF
TRBV6-1	TRBJ1-5	TRBD1	.	TGTGCCAGCAGTGAAGGGGGACAGGGGTATCAGCCCCAGCATTTT	CASSEGGQGYQPQHF
TRBV2	TRBJ1-2	.	few	TGTGCCAGCGTTTATCAGGGGCGGTTAGGCTACACCTTC	CASVYQGRLGYTF
TRBV9	TRBJ1-5	.	few	TGTGCCAGCAGCGTAGGGGGCAGCAATCAGCCCCAGCATTTT	CASSVGGSNQPQHF
TRBV18	TRBJ2-7	.	.	TGTGCCAGCTCACCTGGGGGCTTGGCCCACGAGCAGTACTTC	CASSPGGLAHEQYF
TRBV7-2	TRBJ1-4	TRBD1	few	TGTGCCAGCAGCACGACAGGGTCGAATGAAAAACTGTTTTTT	CASSTTGSNEKLFF
TRBV29-1	TRBJ1-2	.	.	TGCAGCGTTGATATGGACGGAGGTAGCTATGGCTACACCTTC	CSVDMDGGSYGYTF
TRBV5-1	TRBJ2-5	.	.	TGCGCCAGCCGGTTGCAGGGAAGCGGGGAGACCCAGTACTTC	CASRLQGSGETQYF
TRBV27	TRBJ1-4	.	.	TGTGCCAGCAGTATTCGGGACACCGTGGGGAAACTGTTTTTT	CASSIRDTVGKLFF
TRBV18	TRBJ1-3	TRBD1	.	TGTGCCAGCACAGGGACAGGGGATAACTCTGGAAACACCATATATTTT	CASTGTGDNSGNTIYF
TRBV30	TRBJ2-2	TRBD2	.	TGTGCCCGTTTTAGCGGGGCGAACACCGGGGAGCTGTTTTTT	CARFSGANTGELFF
TRBV18	TRBJ2-2	.	.	TGTGCCAGCTCACCACGAGGACTGGGGAGCACCGGGGAGCTGTTTTTT	CASSPRGLGSTGELFF
TRBV9	TRBJ1-2	TRBD1	.	TGTGCCAGCAGCTCTTGGACAGGGGATAACTATGGCTACACCTTC	CASSSWTGDNYGYTF
TRBV27	TRBJ1-3	.	.	TGTGCCAGCAGTTCACAGGTTTCTGGAAACACCATATATTTT	CASSSQVSGNTIYF
TRBV30	TRBJ1-2	.	.	TGTGCCTGGAGTTCGGACAGCAACTATGGCTACACCTTC	CAWSSDSNYGYTF
TRBV2	TRBJ1-5	.	.	TGTGCCAGCAGTGTTGGGCAAATTAGCAATCAGCCCCAGCATTTT	CASSVGQISNQPQHF
TRBV6-5	TRBJ2-1	TRBD1	.	TGTGCCAGCAGGACAGGGGGCAATGAGCAGTTCTTC	CASRTGGNEQFF
TRBV29-1	TRBJ2-1	TRBD1	.	TGCAGCGTTGACGCACCGGGACAGGGTCTGAATGAGCAGTTCTTC	CSVDAPGQGLNEQFF
TRBV7-9	TRBJ1-2	TRBD1	.	TGTGCCAGCAGCTTAGTGGGGACAGAGACTAAAAACTATGGCTACACCTTC	CASSLVGTETKNYGYTF
TRBV13	TRBJ1-3	TRBD1	.	TGTGCCAGCAGCCGGGACAGGCTCTCTGGAAACACCATATATTTT	CASSRDRLSGNTIYF
TRBV19	TRBJ2-1	.	once	TGTGCCAGTAGTCCTTCTTCCTACAATGAGCAGTTCTTC	CASSPSSYNEQFF
TRBV19	TRBJ1-6	TRBD1	.	TGTGCCAGTAGTGACAGGGTGGGTAATTCACCCCTCCACTTT	CASSDRVGNSPLHF
TRBV12-5	TRBJ2-1	TRBD1	.	TGTGCTAGTGGCTCCAGGACAGGGGGCGCCTACACGGATGAGCAGTTCTTC	CASGSRTGGAYTDEQFF
TRBV24-1	TRBJ2-3	TRBD2	.	TGTGCCACCAGTGATCGAATCGGACTAGCCGTAGATACGCAGTATTTT	CATSDRIGLAVDTQYF
TRBV4-1	TRBJ1-1	.	many	TGCGCCAGCGGGGTAGCACGGACACAAAACACTGAAGCTTTCTTT	CASGVARTQNTEAFF
TRBV3-1/TRBV3-2	TRBJ2-3	TRBD2	.	TGTGCCAGCAGCCAAAGGGGCTGGCGGGGGGGCGGAGAAACAGATACGCAGTATTTT	CASSQRGWRGGGETDTQYF
TRBV5-1	TRBJ2-5	TRBD1	.	TGCGCCAGCAGCAATACCGGGACAGGGGAAGAGACCCAGTACTTC	CASSNTGTGEETQYF
TRBV9	TRBJ2-5	TRBD1	.	TGTGCCAGCAGCGGAGCCGGGCTGGCAGGGGGCGCACAGACCCAGTACTTC	CASSGAGLAGGAQTQYF
TRBV19	TRBJ2-1	.	.	TGTGCCAGTAGTAAAGGGGGAAGCTCCTACAATGAGCAGTTCTTC	CASSKGGSSYNEQFF
TRBV6-5	TRBJ1-1	.	.	TGTGCCAGCACTTACCCTACGGGAACGGACACTGAAGCTTTCTTT	CASTYPTGTDTEAFF
TRBV11-3	TRBJ1-1	.	once	TGTGCCAGCAGCGAGGGAAACTTGAACACTGAAGCTTTCTTT	CASSEGNLNTEAFF
TRBV5-1	TRBJ2-7	.	.	TGCGCCAGCAGCTTGGCAGGCCCCTACGAGCAGTACTTC	CASSLAGPYEQYF
TRBV6-5	TRBJ1-5	TRBD1	.	TGTGCCAGCAGACGAGACAGGGGCAATCAGCCCCAGCATTTT	CASRRDRGNQPQHF
TRBV6-2/TRBV6-3	TRBJ1-2	.	.	TGTGCCAGCAGTTACAGGTCAGGGGATGGCTACACCTTC	CASSYRSGDGYTF
TRBV11-2	TRBJ1-2	TRBD1	.	TGTGCCAGCAGCTCGGGAACAGGGGGAAGTGCCTATGGCTACACCTTC	CASSSGTGGSAYGYTF
TRBV12-3/TRBV12-4	TRBJ1-2	.	.	TGTGCCAGCAGTTTAGGGCCCTATGGCTACACCTTC	CASSLGPYGYTF
TRBV6-1	TRBJ1-2	.	few	TGTGCCAGCAGTGAAGTGTCTCCCGGCTATGGCTACACCTTC	CASSEVSPGYGYTF
TRBV28	TRBJ1-2	.	.	TGTGCCAGCAGTTCAGGGTCACCTTATGGCTACACCTTC	CASSSGSPYGYTF
TRBV4-2	TRBJ2-5	TRBD2	.	TGTGCCAGCAGCCAAGATAGCGGGGCGAGCGGGAAGACCCAGTACTTC	CASSQDSGASGKTQYF
TRBV18	TRBJ1-1	.	few	TGTGCCAGCTCACAAGGTTTAACAGGCACTGAAGCTTTCTTT	CASSQGLTGTEAFF
TRBV27	TRBJ2-3	TRBD2	.	TGTGCCAGCAGTCCCACACACGGGAGGAAGGGCACAGATACGCAGTATTTT	CASSPTHGRKGTDTQYF
TRBV9	TRBJ1-2	TRBD1	.	TGTGCCAGCAGCGAGGACAGGGGTTCTGGCGGCTACACCTTC	CASSEDRGSGGYTF
TRBV7-2	TRBJ1-3	.	once	TGTGCCAGCAGCTTAGTTGGGACATCAGACTCTGGAAACACCATATATTTT	CASSLVGTSDSGNTIYF
TRBV4-1	TRBJ1-2	.	.	TGCGCCAGCAGCCAAGGTTGGGGCGGTGGCTACACCTTC	CASSQGWGGGYTF
TRBV10-3	TRBJ1-6	.	.	TGTGCCATTCGACAGGTTAATTCACCCCTCCACTTT	CAIRQVNSPLHF
TRBV5-8	TRBJ1-2	.	.	TGTGCCAGCAGCTTAATCGGAGGTAGTGGCTACACCTTC	CASSLIGGSGYTF
TRBV6-6	TRBJ2-7	.	once	TGTGCCAGCGGTCGGCAGGGGATCTACGAGCAGTACTTC	CASGRQGIYEQYF
TRBV24-1	TRBJ2-3	TRBD2	.	TGTGCCACCAGTGATTCGGTAGCGGGGGGGCCAGATACGCAGTATTTT	CATSDSVAGGPDTQYF
TRBV2	TRBJ2-5	.	once	TGTGCCAGCAGTGAAGAGCAGGGTTGGTATGAGGAGACCCAGTACTTC	CASSEEQGWYEETQYF
TRBV6-5	TRBJ1-1	TRBD1	.	TGTGCCAGCAGAAAAGGGGGCCTGGACACTGAAGCTTTCTTT	CASRKGGLDTEAFF